The entry below describes one T cell receptor beta chain. Its antigen is not identified. The CDR3 is made up of 14 amino acids. This sample stems from a study of brain T cells in children with intractable seizures. Only cases whose brain tissue showed the highest T cell transcript signatures were sequenced. Before surgery, patients took at least one anti-epileptic drug. This table comes from immunoSEQ multiplex PCR, and its TCRdb copy is limited to in-frame clones, with some not included. In the table there are approximately 60,000 clones, 95% to 96% of which are singletons. Regarding the study as a whole: Pre-surgery blood may have been undersampled, hiding some clones. Patients' HCMV serostatus was unknown; virus specificity rests on CDR3 similarity alone.

Sequenced material: peripheral blood, taken at surgery. This chain uses TRBV1 with TRBJ2-7. TRBV1 is described as a pseudogene. The source of this sequence is a boy under two years old with focal cortical dysplasia and intractable seizures. The CDR3 nucleotides read TGCACCAGCAGCCATCCCACTGGATCCTACGAGCAGTACTTC. Translated, it gives CTSSHPTGSYEQYF.